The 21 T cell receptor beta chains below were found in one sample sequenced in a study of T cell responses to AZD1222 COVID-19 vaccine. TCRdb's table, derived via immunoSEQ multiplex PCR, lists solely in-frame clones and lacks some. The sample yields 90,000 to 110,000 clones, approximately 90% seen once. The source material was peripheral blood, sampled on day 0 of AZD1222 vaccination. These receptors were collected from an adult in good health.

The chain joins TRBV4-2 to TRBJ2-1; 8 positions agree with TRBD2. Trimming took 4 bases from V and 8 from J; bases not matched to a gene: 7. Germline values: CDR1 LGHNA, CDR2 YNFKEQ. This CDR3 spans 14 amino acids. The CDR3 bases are TGTGCCAGCAGCCGCGGTTTTAGCGGGGATGAGCAGTTCTTC. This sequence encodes CASSRGFSGDEQFF.

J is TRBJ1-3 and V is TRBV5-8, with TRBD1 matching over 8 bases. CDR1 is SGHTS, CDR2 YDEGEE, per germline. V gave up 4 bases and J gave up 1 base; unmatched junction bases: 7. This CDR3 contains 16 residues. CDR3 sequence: CASSLRDRRSGNTIYF. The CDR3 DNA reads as TGTGCCAGCAGCCTCCGGGACAGGAGGTCTGGAAACACCATATATTTT.

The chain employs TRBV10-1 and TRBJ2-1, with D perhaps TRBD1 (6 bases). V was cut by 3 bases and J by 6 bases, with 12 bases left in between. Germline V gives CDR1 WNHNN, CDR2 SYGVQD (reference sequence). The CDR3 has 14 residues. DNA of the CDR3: TGCGCCAGCAGTGAACAGGGTGACGGCAATGAGCAGTTCTTC. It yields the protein CASSEQGDGNEQFF.

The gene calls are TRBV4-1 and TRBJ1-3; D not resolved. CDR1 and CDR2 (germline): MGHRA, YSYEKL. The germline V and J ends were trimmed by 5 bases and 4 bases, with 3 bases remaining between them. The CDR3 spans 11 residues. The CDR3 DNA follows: TGCGCCAGCAGCGCGGGAAACACCATATATTTT. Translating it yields CASSAGNTIYF.

The CDR3 loop reads CASRRGGLTDTQYF. The CDR3 coding sequence is TGTGCCAGCAGGCGGGGGGGACTCACAGATACGCAGTATTTT. The V call is TRBV3-1 (or the pseudogene TRBV3-2), the J call TRBJ2-3, with 9 bases aligning to TRBD2. Germline CDR1 LGHDT, CDR2 YNNKEL (reference sequence). The CDR3 covers 14 residues. With V trimmed by 6 bases and J by 2 bases, 3 bases remained unmatched.

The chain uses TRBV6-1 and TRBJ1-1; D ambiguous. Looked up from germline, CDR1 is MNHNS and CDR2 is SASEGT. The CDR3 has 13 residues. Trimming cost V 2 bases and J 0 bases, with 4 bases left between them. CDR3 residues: CASSEYLNTEAFF. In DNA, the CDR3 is TGTGCCAGCAGTGAATATCTGAACACTGAAGCTTTCTTT.

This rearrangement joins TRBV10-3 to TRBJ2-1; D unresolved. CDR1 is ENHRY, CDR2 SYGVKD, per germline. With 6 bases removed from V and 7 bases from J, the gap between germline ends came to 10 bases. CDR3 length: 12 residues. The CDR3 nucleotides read TGTGCCATCAGCAGGACGGAAAATGAGCAGTTCTTC. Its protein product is CAISRTENEQFF.

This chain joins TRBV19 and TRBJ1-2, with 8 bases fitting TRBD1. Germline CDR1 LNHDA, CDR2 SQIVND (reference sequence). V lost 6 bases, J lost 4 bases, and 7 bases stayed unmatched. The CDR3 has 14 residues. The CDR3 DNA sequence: TGTGCCAGTAGCGACAGGGGCTGGGGCTATGGCTACACCTTC. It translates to CASSDRGWGYGYTF. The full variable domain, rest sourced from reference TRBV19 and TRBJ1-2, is DGGITQSPKYLFRKEGQNVTLSCEQNLNHDAMYWYRQDPGQGLRLIYYSQIVNDFQKGDIAEGYSVSREKKESFPLTVTSAQKNPTAFYLCASSDRGWGYGYTFGSGTRLTVV.

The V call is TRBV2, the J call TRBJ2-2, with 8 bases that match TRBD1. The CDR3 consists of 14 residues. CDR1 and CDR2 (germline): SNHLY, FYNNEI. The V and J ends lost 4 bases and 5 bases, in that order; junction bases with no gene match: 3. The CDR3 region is CASSAGTGTGELFF. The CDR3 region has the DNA TGTGCCAGCAGTGCCGGGACAGGAACCGGGGAGCTGTTTTTT. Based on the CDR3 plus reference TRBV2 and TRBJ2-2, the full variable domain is EPEVTQTPSHQVTQMGQEVILRCVPISNHLYFYWYRQILGQKVEFLVSFYNNEISEKSEIFDDQFSVERPDGSNFTLKIRSTKLEDSAMYFCASSAGTGTGELFFGEGSRLTVL.

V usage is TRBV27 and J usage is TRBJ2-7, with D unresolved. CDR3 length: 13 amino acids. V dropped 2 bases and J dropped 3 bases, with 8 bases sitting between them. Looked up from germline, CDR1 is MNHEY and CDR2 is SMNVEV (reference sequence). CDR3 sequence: CASSLDVNYEQYF. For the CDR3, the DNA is TGTGCCAGCAGTTTAGATGTGAACTACGAGCAGTACTTC.

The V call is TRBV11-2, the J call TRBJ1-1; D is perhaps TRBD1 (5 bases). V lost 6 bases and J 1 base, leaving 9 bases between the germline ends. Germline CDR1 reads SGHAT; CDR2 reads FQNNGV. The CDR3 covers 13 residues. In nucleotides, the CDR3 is TGTGCCAGCAGTCTAGGGACGAACACTGAAGCTTTCTTT. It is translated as CASSLGTNTEAFF.

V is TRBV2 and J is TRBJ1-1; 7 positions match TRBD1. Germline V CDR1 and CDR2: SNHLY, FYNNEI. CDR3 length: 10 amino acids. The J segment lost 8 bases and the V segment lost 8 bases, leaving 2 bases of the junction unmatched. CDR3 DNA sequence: TGTGCCAGCTTGACAGGGGAAGCTTTCTTT. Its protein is CASLTGEAFF.

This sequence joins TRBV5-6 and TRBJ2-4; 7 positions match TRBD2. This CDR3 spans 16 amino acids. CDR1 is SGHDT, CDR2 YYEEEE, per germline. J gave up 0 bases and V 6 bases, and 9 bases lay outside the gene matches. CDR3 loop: CASTNGGGIAKNIQYF. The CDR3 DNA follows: TGTGCCAGCACCAACGGGGGAGGGATAGCCAAAAACATTCAGTACTTC.

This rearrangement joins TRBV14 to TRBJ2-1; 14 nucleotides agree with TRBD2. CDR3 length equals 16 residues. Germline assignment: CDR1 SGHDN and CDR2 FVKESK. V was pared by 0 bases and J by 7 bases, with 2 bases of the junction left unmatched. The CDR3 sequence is CASSQEGTSGGNEQFF. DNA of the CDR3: TGTGCCAGCAGCCAAGAAGGGACTAGCGGGGGTAATGAGCAGTTCTTC. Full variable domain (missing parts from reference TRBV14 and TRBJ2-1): EAGVTQFPSHSVIEKGQTVTLRCDPISGHDNLYWYRRVMGKEIKFLLHFVKESKQDESGMPNNRFLAERTGGTYSTLKVQPAELEDSGVYFCASSQEGTSGGNEQFFGPGTRLTVL.

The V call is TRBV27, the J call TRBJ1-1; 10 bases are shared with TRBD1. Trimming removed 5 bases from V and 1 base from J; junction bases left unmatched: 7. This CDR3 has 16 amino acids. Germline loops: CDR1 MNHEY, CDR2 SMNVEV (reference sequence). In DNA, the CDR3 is TGTGCCAGCAGTACTAGGACAGGGGGGCCGAACACTGAAGCTTTCTTT. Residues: CASSTRTGGPNTEAFF.

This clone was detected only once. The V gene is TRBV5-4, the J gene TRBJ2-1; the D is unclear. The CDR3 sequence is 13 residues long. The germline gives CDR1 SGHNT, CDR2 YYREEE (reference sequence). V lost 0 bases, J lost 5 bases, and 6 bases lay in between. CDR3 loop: CASSLVLNNEQFF. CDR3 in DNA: TGTGCCAGCAGCTTGGTACTGAACAATGAGCAGTTCTTC. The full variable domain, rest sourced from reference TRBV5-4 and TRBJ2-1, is ETGVTQSPTHLIKTRGQQVTLRCSSQSGHNTVSWYQQALGQGPQFIFQYYREEENGRGNFPPRFSGLQFPNYSSELNVNALELDDSALYLCASSLVLNNEQFFGPGTRLTVL.

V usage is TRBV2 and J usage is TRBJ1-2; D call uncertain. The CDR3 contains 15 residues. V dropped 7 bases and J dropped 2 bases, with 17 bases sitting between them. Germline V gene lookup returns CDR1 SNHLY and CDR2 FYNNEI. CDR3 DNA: TGTGCCAGCACCTTCGAATCCGGGCCCAACTATGGCTACACCTTC. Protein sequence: CASTFESGPNYGYTF.

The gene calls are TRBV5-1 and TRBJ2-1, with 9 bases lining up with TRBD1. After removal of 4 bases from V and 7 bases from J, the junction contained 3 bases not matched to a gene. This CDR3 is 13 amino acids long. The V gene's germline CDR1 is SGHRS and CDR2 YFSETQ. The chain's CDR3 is CASSPDRGNEQFF. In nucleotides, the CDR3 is TGCGCCAGCAGCCCGGACAGGGGAAATGAGCAGTTCTTC.

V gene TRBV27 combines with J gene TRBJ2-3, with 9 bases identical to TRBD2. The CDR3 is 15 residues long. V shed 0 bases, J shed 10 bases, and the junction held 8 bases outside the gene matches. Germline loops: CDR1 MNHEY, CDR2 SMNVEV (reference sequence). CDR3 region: CASSLSWRGGSSQYF. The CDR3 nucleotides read TGTGCCAGCAGTTTATCGTGGCGGGGGGGGTCCTCGCAGTATTTT.

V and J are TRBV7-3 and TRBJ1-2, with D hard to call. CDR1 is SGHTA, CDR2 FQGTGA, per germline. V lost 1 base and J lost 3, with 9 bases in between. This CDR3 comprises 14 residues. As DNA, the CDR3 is TGTGCCAGCAGCTTAAATCTGGCCGACTATGGCTACACCTTC. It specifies CASSLNLADYGYTF.

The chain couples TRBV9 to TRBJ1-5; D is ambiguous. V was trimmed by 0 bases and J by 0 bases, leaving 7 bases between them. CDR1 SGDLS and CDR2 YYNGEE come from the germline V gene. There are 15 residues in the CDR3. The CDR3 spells CASSVASYSNQPQHF. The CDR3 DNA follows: TGTGCCAGCAGCGTAGCCAGTTATAGCAATCAGCCCCAGCATTTT.